The 27 T cell receptor beta chains below were found in one sample sequenced in a study of shared clonotypes between healthy human individuals. The table came from immunoSEQ multiplex PCR; TCRdb's copy has only in-frame clones and leaves some out. The sample holds roughly 500,000 clones; roughly 80% are singletons and the top ten take 9.5% to 15%. The sample taken for sequencing was PBMCs. These receptors all come from a woman aged 35 to 49 in good health. Some clones in this sample may be carry-over from other donors' samples.

Worth noting for this clone: A far larger clone differs by one base, so this is likely a read error. Here the CDR3 reads CAWKMVRLAAKETQYF. For the CDR3, the DNA is TGTGCCTGGAAGATGGTTCGCCTAGCGGCCAAAGAGACCCAGTACTTC. V is TRBV30 and J is TRBJ2-5, with 7 positions matching TRBD2. Trimming took 4 bases from V and 3 from J; bases not matched to a gene: 14. The length of the CDR3 is 16 residues. Germline V lookup: CDR1 GTSNPN, CDR2 SVGIG (reference sequence).

The rearrangement links TRBV7-7 to TRBJ2-2; TRBD2 agrees at 14 bases. V shed 5 bases and J 4 bases; nucleotides not matched to a gene: 6. This CDR3 spans 17 amino acids. Per germline, CDR1 SSHAT and CDR2 FNYEAQ (reference sequence). CDR3 amino acids: CASSPTSGRAGTGELFF. The CDR3 DNA sequence: TGTGCCAGCAGCCCGACTAGCGGGAGGGCCGGCACCGGGGAGCTGTTTTTT.

V and J are TRBV9 and TRBJ2-1, with TRBD2 identical over 7 bases. This CDR3 contains 16 residues. Germline V gene sequence: CDR1 SGDLS, CDR2 YYNGEE. Germline trimming cut 0 bases from V and 0 bases from J; bases unmatched to any gene: 3. CDR3 protein: CASSVAGGSSYNEQFF. CDR3 sequence (DNA): TGTGCCAGCAGCGTAGCCGGGGGGAGCTCCTACAATGAGCAGTTCTTC.

Regarding this clone: The likely explanation is a read error, given a far larger clone one base away. The same CDR3 is also encoded by other DNA sequences in this sample. J is TRBJ1-4 and V is TRBV7-3; a weak D match, TRBD1 (5 bases). The CDR3 length is 16 residues. Germline CDR1 and CDR2: SGHTA and FQGTGA. CDR3 DNA sequence: TGTGCCAGCAGCTCTCGGGACCCTGCAACTAATGAAAAGCTGTTTTTT. Its protein product is CASSSRDPATNEKLFF.

Remarks on this clone: A single base is all that separates this from a far larger clone, so a read error is likely. This is likely a read error, given that the CDR3 carries no conserved phenylalanine or tryptophan at its end. Other nucleotide sequences from this sample produce the same CDR3. The chain links TRBV25-1 to TRBJ2-7, with D perhaps being TRBD1 or TRBD2 (5 bases each). Between the trimmed V and J ends, which lost 8 bases and 2 bases, there was a span of 16 bases. The CDR3 has 14 amino acids. The germline gives CDR1 MGHDK, CDR2 SYGVNS. The CDR3 region is CASGGDRDAYEQYL. The CDR3 nucleotides read TGTGCCAGCGGAGGAGACCGGGACGCCTACGAGCAGTACCTC.

For this clone: This likely stems from a read error, as it lies one base from a far larger clone. The V gene is TRBV4-3, the J gene TRBJ1-2; TRBD1 matches 7 bases. The CDR3 has 15 residues. V lost 1 base and J lost 8; bases outside the gene matches: 10. The V gene's germline CDR1 is LGHNA and CDR2 YSLEER. The CDR3 DNA reads as TGCGCCAGCAGCCAAGGTGCCGAGGGGGCTTTGGGCTACACCTTC. Translating it yields CASSQGAEGALGYTF.

In DNA, the CDR3 is TGTGCCAGCAGCTTCCGCCGGACAGAAGCTTTCTTT. This sequence encodes CASSFRRTEAFF. V is TRBV5-6 and J is TRBJ1-1; a weak D match, TRBD1 (5 bases). The ends were cut back, 2 bases at V and 8 bases at J, with 10 bases in the middle. Germline CDR1 and CDR2: SGHDT and YYEEEE. The CDR3 extends over 12 amino acids.

Concerning this clone itself: This likely came from a read error, as a far larger clone is one base away. The rearrangement joins TRBV20-1 to TRBJ1-2, with D tentatively TRBD1 (5 bases). Germline V gene sequence: CDR1 DFQATT, CDR2 SNEGSKA (reference sequence). The CDR3 has 11 amino acids. The DNA of the CDR3 is TGCAGTGCCGACAGTGTGTATGACTACACCTTC. Its translation is CSADSVYDYTF.

Notes on this clone: With only one base between it and a far larger clone, this is likely a read error. The sample has other DNA sequences that encode this CDR3 too. J is TRBJ2-7 and V is TRBV5-1; a possible D gene is TRBD2 (6 bases). Germline CDR1 and CDR2: SGHRS and YFSETQ. V lost 1 base, J lost 5 bases, and 19 bases lay in between. The CDR3 consists of 16 residues. The CDR3 sequence is CASSLQGSGRIDEQYF. The CDR3 DNA reads as TGCGCCAGCAGCTTGCAGGGTAGCGGAAGGATCGACGAGCAGTACTTC.

This clone was found many times. J is TRBJ2-5 and V is TRBV5-6, with D possibly being TRBD2 (5 bases). In germline, CDR1 is SGHDT, CDR2 YYEEEE. V was cut by 4 bases and J by 1 base, with 17 bases left in between. This CDR3 is 16 amino acids long. CDR3 residues: CASSPGLAQPQETQYF. The CDR3 DNA sequence: TGTGCCAGCAGCCCGGGCCTAGCTCAGCCCCAAGAGACCCAGTACTTC.

This clone was counted only a few times. The chain couples TRBV10-1 to TRBJ1-1; D is unclear. Between the trimmed V and J ends, which lost 5 bases and 7 bases, there was a span of 14 bases. CDR1 is WNHNN and CDR2 is SYGVQD in the germline V gene (reference sequence). The CDR3 is 13 residues long. CDR3 loop: CASSSRTHDEAFF. The CDR3, as DNA: TGCGCCAGCAGTTCCAGGACTCATGATGAAGCTTTCTTT.

V gene TRBV4-1 combines with J gene TRBJ2-4, with 10 bases lining up with TRBD1. Germline CDR1 is MGHRA and CDR2 is YSYEKL. The junction had 2 bases not matched to a gene; V was cut back by 1 base and J by 2 bases. The CDR3 length is 16 residues. The CDR3 DNA reads TGCGCCAGCAGCCAAGGGACAGGGGGTCCCAAAAACATTCAGTACTTC. This translates into CASSQGTGGPKNIQYF.

The rearrangement uses TRBV11-3 and TRBJ2-1; D unresolved. In germline, CDR1 is SGHNT, CDR2 YENEEA. V shed 2 bases and J shed 5 bases, with 4 bases lying between them. The CDR3 totals 12 residues. The CDR3 nucleotides read TGTGCCAGCAGCTTATTTGACAATGAGCAGTTCTTC. As protein: CASSLFDNEQFF.

This sequence joins TRBV9 and TRBJ2-5; a possible D gene is TRBD2 (6 bases). The tail of the sequence fits TRBJ2-7 better, so the J call may be wrong. Germline V gene data show CDR1 as SGDLS and CDR2 as YYNGEE. The CDR3 extends over 15 amino acids. CDR3 sequence (DNA): TGTGCCAGCAGCGTAGACGGGGGAGGAGCCTACGAGCAGTACTTC. Translating it yields CASSVDGGGAYEQYF.

This sequence joins TRBV28 and TRBJ1-1; D might be TRBD1 (6 bases). The CDR3 runs to 14 residues. V was cut by 6 bases and J by 0 bases, with 11 bases left in between. Germline CDR1 is MDHEN and CDR2 is SYDVKM. For the CDR3, the DNA is TGTGCCAGCAGGCCGAGGGGGGTGAACACTGAAGCTTTCTTT. This gives the protein CASRPRGVNTEAFF.

Here the CDR3 reads CASSLAGTTNEKLFF. CDR3 in DNA: TGCGCCAGCAGCTTGGCCGGAACAACTAATGAAAAACTGTTTTTT. The V and J genes are TRBV5-1 and TRBJ1-4; the D is unclear. This CDR3 spans 15 amino acids. Trimming pared 0 bases from V and 0 bases from J, leaving 6 bases between. The germline CDR1 and CDR2 sequences are SGHRS and YFSETQ.

The rearrangement uses TRBV9 and TRBJ2-7, with D tentatively TRBD1 (5 bases). This CDR3 has 14 residues. Between the trimmed V and J ends, which lost 0 bases and 0 bases, there was a span of 7 bases. Germline lookup yields CDR1 SGDLS and CDR2 YYNGEE. CDR3 DNA: TGTGCCAGCAGCGTAGGGACAACCTCCTACGAGCAGTACTTC. Translated, it gives CASSVGTTSYEQYF.

Details on this clone: A junction boundary mismatches the germline segment, possibly from a read error. The genes are TRBV30 and TRBJ2-2, with D possibly being TRBD2 (6 bases). CDR3 length equals 13 residues. Germline CDR1 reads GTSNPN; CDR2 reads SVGIG (reference sequence). The CDR3 loop is CAWSASTIGGLFF. For the CDR3, the DNA is TGTGCCTGGAGTGCCAGCACTATCGGGGGGCTGTTTTTT.

A few counts support this clone. A far larger clone is one base from this, pointing to a likely read error. In the same sample, other DNA sequences code for this CDR3. The chain joins TRBV29-1 to TRBJ1-2; D not certain. Germline values: CDR1 SQVTM, CDR2 ANQGSEA. The ends were cut back, 7 bases at V and 2 bases at J, with 8 bases in the middle. This CDR3 comprises 11 residues. The CDR3 loop is CSEPSNYGYTF. The CDR3 DNA sequence: TGCAGCGAGCCCTCAAACTATGGCTACACCTTC. The variable domain in full, completed from reference TRBV29-1 and TRBJ1-2, reads SAVISQKPSRDICQRGTSLTIQCQVDSQVTMMFWYRQQPGQSLTLIATANQGSEATYESGFVIDKFPISRPNLTFSTLTVSNMSPEDSSIYLCSEPSNYGYTFGSGTRLTVV.

With regard to this clone: A far larger clone differs by one base, so this is likely a read error. The sample has other DNA sequences that encode this CDR3 too. The CDR3, as DNA: TGCAGCGTTGGGAGTGGTGGGCACGAGCAATACTTC. Its translation is CSVGSGGHEQYF. The chain is built from TRBV29-1 and TRBJ2-7; no firm D call. The CDR3 has 12 amino acids. Germline V CDR1 and CDR2: SQVTM, ANQGSEA.

J is TRBJ1-5 and V is TRBV7-6, with D possibly being TRBD1 (6 bases). V was pared by 3 bases and J by 7 bases, with 10 bases between. Germline V gene sequence: CDR1 SGHVS, CDR2 FNYEAQ. This CDR3 spans 13 amino acids. The CDR3 DNA sequence: TGTGCCAGCAGCTTTGCGGGGGGCCAGCCCCAGCATTTT. Translation gives CASSFAGGQPQHF.

The rearrangement uses TRBV7-2 and TRBJ2-7, with 7 positions matching TRBD2. The V and J ends lost 2 bases and 6 bases, in that order; junction bases with no gene match: 13. CDR1 is SGHTA and CDR2 is FQGNSA in the germline V gene. The CDR3 sequence is 16 residues long. CDR3 protein: CASSLMALAVDGEQYF. CDR3 coding DNA: TGTGCCAGCAGCTTAATGGCGCTAGCGGTAGACGGCGAGCAGTACTTC. Using reference TRBV7-2 and TRBJ2-7 for the parts outside the CDR3, the full variable domain is GAGVSQSPSNKVTEKGKDVELRCDPISGHTALYWYRQSLGQGLEFLIYFQGNSAPDKSGLPSDRFSAERTGGSVSTLTIQRTQQEDSAVYLCASSLMALAVDGEQYFGPGTRLTVT.

This clone was seen once. V gene TRBV11-2 combines with J gene TRBJ2-2, with 10 nucleotides matching TRBD2. Trimming cost V 5 bases and J 7 bases; bases outside gene matches: 13. CDR3 length: 17 residues. Germline-derived CDR1 and CDR2 are SGHAT and FQNNGV. The CDR3 DNA reads as TGTGCCAGCAGCCCCACCGCCCTAGCGGGAGCGGGCGGGGAGCTGTTTTTT. This encodes CASSPTALAGAGGELFF.

This chain uses TRBV28 with TRBJ1-5; D is undetermined. The CDR3 covers 15 residues. The V end lost 1 base, the J end lost 6 bases, and 13 bases lay between the germline ends. The V gene's germline CDR1 is MDHEN and CDR2 SYDVKM. Written as DNA, the CDR3 is TGTGCCAGCAGTTTATCAGGCAGTTGGCCTCAGCCCCAGCATTTT. Amino acids: CASSLSGSWPQPQHF.

In DNA, the CDR3 is TGTGCCAGCAGCTTACGACAGGGAGGTGGCGAAAAACTGTTTTTT. This encodes CASSLRQGGGEKLFF. The rearrangement uses TRBV5-8 and TRBJ1-4; 7 bases fit TRBD1. This CDR3 has 15 residues. The V gene end was trimmed by 2 bases and the J gene end by 8 bases; junction bases not matched to a gene: 9. Germline V CDR1 and CDR2: SGHTS, YDEGEE.

This chain connects TRBV19 to TRBJ2-5; 7 bases map to TRBD2. The ends lost 6 bases at V and 1 base at J; junction bases unmatched: 2. This CDR3 region has 13 residues. CDR1 and CDR2 (germline): LNHDA, SQIVND (reference sequence). The CDR3 DNA reads TGTGCCAGTAGCCTAGCGGCCCAAGAGACCCAGTACTTC. Its translation: CASSLAAQETQYF.

This clone has only one observation. A far more abundant clone sits one base away, making this likely a read error. Other nucleotide sequences in the sample specify the same CDR3. This chain links TRBV7-2 with TRBJ2-7, with D possibly being TRBD1 (5 bases). Trimming left V 5 bases short and J 0 bases short, with 11 bases between. Looked up from germline, CDR1 is SGHTA and CDR2 is FQGNSA. This CDR3 has 14 residues. Here the CDR3 reads CASSLRGHSYEQYF. CDR3 bases: TGTGCCAGCAGCCTAAGGGGCCACTCCTACGAGCAGTACTTC.